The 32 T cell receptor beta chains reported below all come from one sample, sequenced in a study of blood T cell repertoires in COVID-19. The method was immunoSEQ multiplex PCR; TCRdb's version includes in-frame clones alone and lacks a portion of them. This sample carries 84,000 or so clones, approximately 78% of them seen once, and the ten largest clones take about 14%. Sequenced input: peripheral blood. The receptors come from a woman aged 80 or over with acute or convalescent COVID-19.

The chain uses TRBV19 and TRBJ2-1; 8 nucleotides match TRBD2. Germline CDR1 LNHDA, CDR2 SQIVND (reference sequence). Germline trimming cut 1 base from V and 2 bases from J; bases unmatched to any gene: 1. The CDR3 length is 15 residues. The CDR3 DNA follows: TGTGCCAGTAGTATAGCGGGGGGGCCCTACAATGAGCAGTTCTTC. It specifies CASSIAGGPYNEQFF.

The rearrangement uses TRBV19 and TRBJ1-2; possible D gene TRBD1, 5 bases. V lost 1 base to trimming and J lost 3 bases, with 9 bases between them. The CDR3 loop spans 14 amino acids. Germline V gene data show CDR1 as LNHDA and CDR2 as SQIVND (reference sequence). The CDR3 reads CASSIASGDYGYTF. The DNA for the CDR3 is TGTGCCAGTAGTATAGCATCGGGGGACTATGGCTACACCTTC. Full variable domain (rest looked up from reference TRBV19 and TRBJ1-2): DGGITQSPKYLFRKEGQNVTLSCEQNLNHDAMYWYRQDPGQGLRLIYYSQIVNDFQKGDIAEGYSVSREKKESFPLTVTSAQKNPTAFYLCASSIASGDYGYTFGSGTRLTVV.

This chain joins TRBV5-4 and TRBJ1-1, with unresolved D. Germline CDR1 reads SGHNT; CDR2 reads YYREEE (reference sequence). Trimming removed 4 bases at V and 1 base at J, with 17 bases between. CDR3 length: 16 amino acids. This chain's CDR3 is CASSAPKPDKNTEAFF. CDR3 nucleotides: TGTGCCAGCAGCGCCCCCAAGCCCGACAAGAACACTGAAGCTTTCTTT.

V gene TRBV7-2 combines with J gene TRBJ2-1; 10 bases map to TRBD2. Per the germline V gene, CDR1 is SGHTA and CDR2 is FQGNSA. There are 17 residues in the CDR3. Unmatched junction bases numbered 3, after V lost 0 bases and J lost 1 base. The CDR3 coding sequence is TGTGCCAGCAGCTTAGCCCCTAGCGGGGGTTCCTACAATGAGCAGTTCTTC. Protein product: CASSLAPSGGSYNEQFF.

CDR3 bases: TGTGCCAGCAGTTACTCTGTCCAGGGAAGTATGGGCTACACCTTC. This sequence encodes CASSYSVQGSMGYTF. V is TRBV6-5 and J is TRBJ1-2, with D possibly TRBD1 on 5 matching bases. The CDR3 contains 15 residues. V lost 0 bases, J lost 8 bases, and 16 bases lay in between. CDR1 and CDR2 (germline): MNHEY, SVGAGI.

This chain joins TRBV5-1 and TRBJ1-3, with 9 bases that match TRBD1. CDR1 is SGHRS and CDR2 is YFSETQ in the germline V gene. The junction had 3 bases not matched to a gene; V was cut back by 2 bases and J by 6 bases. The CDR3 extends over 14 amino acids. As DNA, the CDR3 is TGCGCCAGCAGCTTAGGGACAGGGATAAACACCATATATTTT. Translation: CASSLGTGINTIYF.

CDR3 nucleotide sequence: TGTGCCAGCAGTGAAAGTAGACAGGGCTATGGCTACACCTTC. Protein sequence: CASSESRQGYGYTF. The rearrangement joins TRBV6-1 to TRBJ1-2; 7 bases fit TRBD1. V dropped 2 bases and J dropped 4; count of bases not matched to a gene: 4. The CDR3 contains 14 residues. Germline CDR1 MNHNS, CDR2 SASEGT.

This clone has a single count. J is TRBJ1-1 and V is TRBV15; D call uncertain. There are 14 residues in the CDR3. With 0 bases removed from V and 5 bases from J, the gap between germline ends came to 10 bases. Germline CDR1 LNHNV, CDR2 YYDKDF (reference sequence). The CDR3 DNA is TGTGCCACCAGCAGAGATTTCTCGGGGACTGAAGCTTTCTTT. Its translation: CATSRDFSGTEAFF.

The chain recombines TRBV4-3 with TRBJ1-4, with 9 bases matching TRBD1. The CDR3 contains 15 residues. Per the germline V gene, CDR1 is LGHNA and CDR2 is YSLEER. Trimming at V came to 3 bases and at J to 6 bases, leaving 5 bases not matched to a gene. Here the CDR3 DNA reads TGCGCCAGCAGCCATCACAGGGGGCGCGATGAAAAACTGTTTTTT. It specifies CASSHHRGRDEKLFF.

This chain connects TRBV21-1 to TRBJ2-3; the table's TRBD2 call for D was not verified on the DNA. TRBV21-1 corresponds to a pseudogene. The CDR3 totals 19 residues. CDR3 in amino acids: CASSIRGTSGVSSTDTQYF. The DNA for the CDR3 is TGTGCCAGCAGCATTAGAGGGACTAGCGGGGTCTCTAGCACAGATACGCAGTATTTT.

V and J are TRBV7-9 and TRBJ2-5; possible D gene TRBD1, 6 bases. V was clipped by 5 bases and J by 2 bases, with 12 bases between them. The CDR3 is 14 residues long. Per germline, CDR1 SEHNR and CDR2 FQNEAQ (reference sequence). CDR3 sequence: CASSQDSLQETQYF. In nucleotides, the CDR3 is TGTGCCAGCAGCCAGGACAGTTTACAAGAGACCCAGTACTTC.

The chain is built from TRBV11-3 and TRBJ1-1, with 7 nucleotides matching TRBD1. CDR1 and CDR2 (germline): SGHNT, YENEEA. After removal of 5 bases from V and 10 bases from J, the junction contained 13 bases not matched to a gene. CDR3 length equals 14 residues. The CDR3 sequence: CASSVRDRRGGAFF. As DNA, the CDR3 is TGTGCCAGCAGCGTGAGGGACAGAAGAGGTGGAGCTTTCTTT.

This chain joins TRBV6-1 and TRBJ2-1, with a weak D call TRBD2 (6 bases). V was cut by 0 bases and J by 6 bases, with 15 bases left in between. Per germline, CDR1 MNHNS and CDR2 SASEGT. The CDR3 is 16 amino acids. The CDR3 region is CASSEAPPGAGNEQFF. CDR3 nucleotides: TGTGCCAGCAGTGAAGCACCACCTGGAGCGGGCAATGAGCAGTTCTTC.

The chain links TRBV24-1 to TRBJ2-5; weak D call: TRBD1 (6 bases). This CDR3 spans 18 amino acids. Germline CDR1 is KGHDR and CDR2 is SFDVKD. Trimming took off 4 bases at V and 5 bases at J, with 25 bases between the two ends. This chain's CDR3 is CATSEPPSAGARGETQYF. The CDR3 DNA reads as TGTGCCACCAGTGAACCTCCCTCGGCAGGGGCTCGAGGGGAGACCCAGTACTTC.

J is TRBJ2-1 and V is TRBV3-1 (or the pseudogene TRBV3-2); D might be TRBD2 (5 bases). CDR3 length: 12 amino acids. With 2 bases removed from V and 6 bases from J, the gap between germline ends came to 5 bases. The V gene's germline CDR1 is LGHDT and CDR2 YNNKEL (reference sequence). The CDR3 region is CASSQRGNEQFF. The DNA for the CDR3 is TGTGCCAGCAGCCAACGGGGCAATGAGCAGTTCTTC.

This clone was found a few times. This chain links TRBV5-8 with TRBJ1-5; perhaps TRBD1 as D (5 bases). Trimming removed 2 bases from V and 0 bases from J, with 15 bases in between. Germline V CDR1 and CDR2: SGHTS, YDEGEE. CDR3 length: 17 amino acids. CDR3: CASSLGEGWGSNQPQHF. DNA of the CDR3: TGTGCCAGCAGCTTAGGGGAGGGTTGGGGTAGCAATCAGCCCCAGCATTTT.

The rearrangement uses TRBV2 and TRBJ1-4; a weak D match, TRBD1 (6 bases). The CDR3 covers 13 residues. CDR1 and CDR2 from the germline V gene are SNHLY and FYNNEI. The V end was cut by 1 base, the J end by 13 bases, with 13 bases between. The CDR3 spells CASSEEWDIRLFF. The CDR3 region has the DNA TGTGCCAGCAGTGAAGAGTGGGACATCAGACTGTTTTTT.

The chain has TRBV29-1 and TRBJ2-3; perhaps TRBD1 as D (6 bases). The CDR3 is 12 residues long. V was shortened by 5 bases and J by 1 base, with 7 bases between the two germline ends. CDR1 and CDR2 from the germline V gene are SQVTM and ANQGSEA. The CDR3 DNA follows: TGCAGCGTTCGACAGGGCACAGATACGCAGTATTTT. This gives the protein CSVRQGTDTQYF.

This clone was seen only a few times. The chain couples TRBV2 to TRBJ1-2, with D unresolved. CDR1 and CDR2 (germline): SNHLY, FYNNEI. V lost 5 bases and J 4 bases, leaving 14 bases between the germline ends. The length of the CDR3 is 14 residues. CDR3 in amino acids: CASSPGAGSYGYTF. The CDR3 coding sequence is TGTGCCAGCAGTCCGGGAGCGGGGAGCTATGGCTACACCTTC.

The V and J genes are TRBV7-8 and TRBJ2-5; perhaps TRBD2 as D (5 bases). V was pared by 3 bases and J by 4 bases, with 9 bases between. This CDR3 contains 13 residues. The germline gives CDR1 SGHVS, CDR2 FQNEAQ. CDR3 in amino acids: CASSLRTGETQYF. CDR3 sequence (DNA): TGTGCCAGCAGCTTGCGGACTGGAGAGACCCAGTACTTC.

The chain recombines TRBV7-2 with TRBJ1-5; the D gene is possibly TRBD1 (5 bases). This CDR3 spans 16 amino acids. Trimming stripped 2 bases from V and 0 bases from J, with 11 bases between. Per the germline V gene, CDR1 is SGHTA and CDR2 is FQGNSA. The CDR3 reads CASSLSGAISNQPQHF. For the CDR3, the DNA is TGTGCCAGCAGCTTAAGTGGGGCAATTAGCAATCAGCCCCAGCATTTT.

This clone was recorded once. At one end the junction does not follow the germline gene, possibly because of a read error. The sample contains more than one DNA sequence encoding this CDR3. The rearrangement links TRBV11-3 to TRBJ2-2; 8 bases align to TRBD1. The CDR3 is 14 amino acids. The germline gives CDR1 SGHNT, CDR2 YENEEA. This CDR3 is CASSATTGGGELFF. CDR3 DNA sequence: TGCGCCAGCAGCGCCACCACAGGGGGCGGGGAGCTGTTTTTT.

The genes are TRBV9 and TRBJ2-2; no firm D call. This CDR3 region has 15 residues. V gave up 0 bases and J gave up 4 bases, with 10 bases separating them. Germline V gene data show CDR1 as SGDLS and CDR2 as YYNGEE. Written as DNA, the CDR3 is TGTGCCAGCAGCGTAGATGAGCGAGTCACCGGGGAGCTGTTTTTT. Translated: CASSVDERVTGELFF.

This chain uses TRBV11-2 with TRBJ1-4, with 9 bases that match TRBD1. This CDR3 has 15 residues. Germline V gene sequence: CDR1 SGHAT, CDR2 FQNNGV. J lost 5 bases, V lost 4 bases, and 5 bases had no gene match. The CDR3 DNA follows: TGTGCCAGCAGCTACCGGGACAGGGTGAATGAAAAACTGTTTTTT. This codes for CASSYRDRVNEKLFF.

The CDR3 here is CASGLVAGGPQETQYF. As DNA, the CDR3 is TGTGCTAGTGGTTTGGTAGCGGGGGGGCCTCAAGAGACCCAGTACTTC. The chain recombines TRBV12-5 with TRBJ2-5; 10 nucleotides line up with TRBD2. With 0 bases clipped from V and 2 bases from J, the junction kept 3 bases outside the gene matches. Looked up from germline, CDR1 is LGHNT and CDR2 is FRNRAP. The CDR3 has 16 residues.

The CDR3 spells CASSRWGSTDTQYF. CDR3 DNA sequence: TGTGCCAGCAGCCGGTGGGGCAGCACAGATACGCAGTATTTT. The rearrangement links TRBV5-4 to TRBJ2-3; a weak D match, TRBD1 (5 bases). This CDR3 is built from 14 residues. CDR1 and CDR2 (germline): SGHNT, YYREEE (reference sequence). V was pared by 4 bases and J by 0 bases, with 9 bases between.

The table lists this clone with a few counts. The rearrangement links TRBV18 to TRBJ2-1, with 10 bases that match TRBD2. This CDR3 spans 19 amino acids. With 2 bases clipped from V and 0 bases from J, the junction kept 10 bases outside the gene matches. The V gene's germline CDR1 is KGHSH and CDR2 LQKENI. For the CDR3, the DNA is TGTGCCAGCTCACCATTAGCGGGGGGCCAATTCAGCTCCTACAATGAGCAGTTCTTC. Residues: CASSPLAGGQFSSYNEQFF.

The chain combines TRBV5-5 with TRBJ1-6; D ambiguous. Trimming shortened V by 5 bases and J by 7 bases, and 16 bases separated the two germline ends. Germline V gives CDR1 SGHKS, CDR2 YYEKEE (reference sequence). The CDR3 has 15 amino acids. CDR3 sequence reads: CASRYEDSRNSPLHF. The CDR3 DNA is TGTGCCAGCAGATACGAAGATTCCCGGAATTCACCCCTCCACTTT.

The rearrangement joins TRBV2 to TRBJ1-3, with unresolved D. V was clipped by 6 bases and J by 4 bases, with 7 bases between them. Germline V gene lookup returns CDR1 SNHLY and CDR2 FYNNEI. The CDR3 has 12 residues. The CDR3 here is CASRAGGNTIYF. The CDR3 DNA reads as TGTGCCAGCAGGGCAGGCGGAAACACCATATATTTT. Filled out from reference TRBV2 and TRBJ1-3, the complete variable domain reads EPEVTQTPSHQVTQMGQEVILRCVPISNHLYFYWYRQILGQKVEFLVSFYNNEISEKSEIFDDQFSVERPDGSNFTLKIRSTKLEDSAMYFCASRAGGNTIYFGEGSWLTVV.

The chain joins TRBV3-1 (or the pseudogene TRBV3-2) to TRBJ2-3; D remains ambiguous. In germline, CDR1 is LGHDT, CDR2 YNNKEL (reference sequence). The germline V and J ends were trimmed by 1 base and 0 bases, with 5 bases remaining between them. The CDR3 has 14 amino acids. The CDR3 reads CASSQGGSTDTQYF. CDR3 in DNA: TGTGCCAGCAGCCAAGGTGGCAGCACAGATACGCAGTATTTT.

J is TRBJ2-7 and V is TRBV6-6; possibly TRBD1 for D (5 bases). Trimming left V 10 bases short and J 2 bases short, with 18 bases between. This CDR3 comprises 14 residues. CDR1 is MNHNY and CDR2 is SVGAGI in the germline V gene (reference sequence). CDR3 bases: TGTGCCACCGGAATACAGGAGAATCCCTACGAGCAGTACTTC. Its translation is CATGIQENPYEQYF.

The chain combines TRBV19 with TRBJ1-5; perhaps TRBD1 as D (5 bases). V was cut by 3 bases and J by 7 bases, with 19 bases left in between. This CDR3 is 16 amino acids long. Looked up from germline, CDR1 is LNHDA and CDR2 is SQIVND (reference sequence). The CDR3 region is CASSMLRAGRGQPQHF. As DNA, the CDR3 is TGTGCCAGTAGTATGCTTAGGGCAGGGCGGGGACAGCCCCAGCATTTT.